Only a few counts were recorded for the clone carrying this T cell receptor beta chain. Its antigen is currently unknown. Sequenced material consisted of expressed TCRB transcripts (all of the isolated RNA was reverse transcribed). The repertoire was sequenced with immunoSEQ multiplex PCR; TCRdb's copy has only in-frame clones and lacks some. Here the sample spans 300,000 to 450,000 clones, about 12% being singletons. The data originate from a study of beta chain features in type 1 diabetes. Study findings and constraints: The naive, central memory and Treg TCRB repertoires looked more alike in patients than they did in healthy donors. Moderate but significant shortening of TCRB CDR3s was recorded in all four CD4+ subsets from Type 1 diabetes patients. Sequencing used cDNA, and cells with high TCR expression could therefore be over-represented. Junctions at VDJ sites from type 1 diabetes patients had fewer insertions and more deletions.

There are 14 residues in the CDR3. Trimming shortened V by 8 bases and J by 2 bases, and 15 bases separated the two germline ends. Germline-derived CDR1 and CDR2 are SNHLY and FYNNEI. V and J are TRBV2 and TRBJ1-2, with a tentative D call TRBD1 (5 bases). The specimen sequenced was naive CD4+ T cells from blood. This TCR was sampled from a woman aged 18 to 35 with type 1 diabetes. The DNA for the CDR3 is TGTGCCAGCGGAGGGGTGAGGGAGAACTATGGCTACACCTTC. This encodes CASGGVRENYGYTF.